This T cell receptor (beta chain) was sequenced for a study of T cells after yellow fever vaccination. Study-level findings and limits: Once the booster was given, most primary-vaccination clones reappeared, at about 95% for CD4 and roughly 90% for CD8.

The TCR cDNA carried a universal primer site and UMIs from 5'RACE template switching. TCRdb re-analysed the 5' RACE reads in MiXCR, keeping a single row per CDR3 protein. The sample shows over 150,000 distinct CDR3 sequences, approximately 6.2% of them seen only once. Trimming cost V 6 bases and J 6 bases, with 19 bases left between them. The germline V gene encodes CDR1 SEHNR and CDR2 FQNEAQ (reference sequence). The CDR3 loop spans 15 amino acids. This clonotype was counted ten times or more. Its target is unknown. The V call is TRBV7-9, the J call TRBJ2-3, with D unclear. The sequence came from a man between 18 and 35 years old who received the YFV17D yellow fever vaccine. Sequenced here: CD4+ T cells sorted from PBMCs, sampled on the day of the first yellow fever vaccination. CDR3: CASSSGPRELDTQYF. The CDR3 coding sequence is TGTGCCAGCAGTTCTGGACCTCGTGAGTTGGATACGCAGTATTTT.